The rows below give T cell receptor beta chains drawn from one sample of a study of cytomegalovirus exposure and HLA in healthy donors. Sequenced by immunoSEQ multiplex PCR; TCRdb stores in-frame clones only, minus some. The table shows under 150,000 clones, with approximately 68% occurring only once. Source material: PBMCs. All receptors derive from a man between 40 and 49 years old in good health and CMV-seronegative. Both conserved end residues are part of each CDR3. A row's size may be missing; if present it is once, few, many or a size class.

>TRBV10-3|TRBJ2-1|-
CAIADRGGYNEQFF
>TRBV6-1|TRBJ2-7|-
CASSEEGVGLYEQYF
>TRBV7-8|TRBJ2-3|-
CASSPSSGGAIDTQYF
>TRBV30|TRBJ2-2|-
CAWSVSYSGELFF
>TRBV18|TRBJ2-3|-
CASSLRDRGSSTDTQYF
>TRBV9|TRBJ1-2|-
CASSVARQGSGYTF
>TRBV28|TRBJ2-1|-
CASGRELGNEQFF
>TRBV7-2|TRBJ2-7|-
CASSLAPGGGYEQYF
>TRBV11-3|TRBJ2-7|-
CASSLSSAGVQYF
>TRBV9|TRBJ2-1|-
CASSFAGTPTNEQFF
>TRBV18|TRBJ2-3|-
CASSQGDVVADTQYF
>TRBV28|TRBJ1-5|-
CASTKRGSQPQNF
>TRBV5-4|TRBJ2-1|-
CASSLPRWDRVPYNEQFF
>TRBV5-1|TRBJ1-1|-
CASSLGRGLGEAFF
>TRBV6-5|TRBJ2-3|-
CASSGPGGRTDTQYF
>TRBV4-3|TRBJ2-7|-
CASSPVVQGSYEQYF
>TRBV7-2|TRBJ2-7|-
CASSSNQGAYEQYF
>TRBV7-2|TRBJ1-5|-
CASSKTGDRNQPQNF
>TRBV5-6|TRBJ2-5|-
CASSRGYQETQYF
>TRBV2|TRBJ2-5|-
CASSGKGTLGAQYF
>TRBV2|TRBJ1-2|-
CASSEEGTGYGYTF
>TRBV5-6|TRBJ2-3|-
CASSLWPSGRIDTQYF
>TRBV28|TRBJ2-6|few
CATWDRSSGANVLTF
>TRBV7-8|TRBJ1-6|-
CASSFDRGTNSPLHF
>TRBV18|TRBJ2-3|-
CASSTGLAGTDTQYF
>TRBV4-3|TRBJ2-6|few
CASSQDPNRGLGANVLTF
>TRBV7-9|TRBJ2-2|-
CAVPRDRGITGELFF
>TRBV2|TRBJ2-5|-
CASSEGVSMEETQYF
>TRBV29-1|TRBJ1-2|-
CSVGRTNYGYTF
>TRBV30|TRBJ1-3|once
CACGPDSSGNTIYF
>TRBV4-3|TRBJ2-3|-
CASSRDRGLADTQYF
>TRBV6-5|TRBJ2-7|-
CASSTIGSEQYF
>TRBV5-6|TRBJ1-1|-
CASSPPGAGILSTEAFF
>TRBV9|TRBJ2-3|-
CASSARSYTDTQYF
>TRBV19|TRBJ2-5|few
CASSPSGTATQYF